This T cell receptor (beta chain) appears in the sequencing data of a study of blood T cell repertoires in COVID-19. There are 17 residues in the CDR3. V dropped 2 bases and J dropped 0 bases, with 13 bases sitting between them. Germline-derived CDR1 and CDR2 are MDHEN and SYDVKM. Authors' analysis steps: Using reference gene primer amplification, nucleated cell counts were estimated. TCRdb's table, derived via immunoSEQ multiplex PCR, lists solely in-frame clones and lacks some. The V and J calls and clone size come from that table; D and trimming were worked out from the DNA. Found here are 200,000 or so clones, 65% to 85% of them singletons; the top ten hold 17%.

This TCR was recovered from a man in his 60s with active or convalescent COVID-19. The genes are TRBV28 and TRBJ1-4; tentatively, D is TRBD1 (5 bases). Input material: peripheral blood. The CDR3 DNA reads TGTGCCAGCAGTTTAGTCTGGACAATTGCAACTAATGAAAAACTGTTTTTT. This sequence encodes CASSLVWTIATNEKLFF.